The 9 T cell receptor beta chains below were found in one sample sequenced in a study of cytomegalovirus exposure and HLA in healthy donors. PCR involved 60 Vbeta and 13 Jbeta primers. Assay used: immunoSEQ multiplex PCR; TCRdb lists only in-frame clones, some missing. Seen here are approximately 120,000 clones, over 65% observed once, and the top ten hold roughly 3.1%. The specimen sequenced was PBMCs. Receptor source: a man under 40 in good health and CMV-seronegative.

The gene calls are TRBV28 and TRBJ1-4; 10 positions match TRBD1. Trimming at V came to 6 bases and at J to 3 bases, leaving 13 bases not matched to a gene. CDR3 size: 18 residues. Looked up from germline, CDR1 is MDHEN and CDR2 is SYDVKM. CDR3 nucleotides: TGTGCCAGCAGCCTCCCGACAGGGGGCGGAGGGCCTAATGAAAAACTGTTTTTT. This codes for CASSLPTGGGGPNEKLFF.

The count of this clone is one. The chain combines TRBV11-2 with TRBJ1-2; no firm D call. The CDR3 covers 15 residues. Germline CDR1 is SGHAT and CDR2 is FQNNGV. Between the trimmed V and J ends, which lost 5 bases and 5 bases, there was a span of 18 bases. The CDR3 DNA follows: TGTGCCAGCAGCCCTTCCAATGGAGGCGATTATGGCTACACCTTC. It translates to CASSPSNGGDYGYTF.

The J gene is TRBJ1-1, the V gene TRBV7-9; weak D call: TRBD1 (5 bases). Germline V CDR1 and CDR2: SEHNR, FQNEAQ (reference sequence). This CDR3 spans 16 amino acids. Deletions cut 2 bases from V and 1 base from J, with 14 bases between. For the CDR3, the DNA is TGTGCCAGCAGCTTAAAAAGGGGCCTTGAGAACACTGAAGCTTTCTTT. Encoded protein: CASSLKRGLENTEAFF.

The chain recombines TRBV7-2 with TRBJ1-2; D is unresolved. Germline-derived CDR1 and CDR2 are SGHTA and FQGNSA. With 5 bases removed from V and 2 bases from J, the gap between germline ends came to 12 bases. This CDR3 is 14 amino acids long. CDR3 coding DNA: TGTGCCAGCAGCCATCCTGGGAGGAACTATGGCTACACCTTC. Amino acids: CASSHPGRNYGYTF.

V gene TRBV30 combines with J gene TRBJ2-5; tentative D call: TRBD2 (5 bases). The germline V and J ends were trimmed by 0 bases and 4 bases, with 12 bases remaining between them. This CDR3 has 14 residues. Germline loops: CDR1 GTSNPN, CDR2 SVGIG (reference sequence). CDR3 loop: CAWSVSTAGETQYF. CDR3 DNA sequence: TGTGCCTGGAGTGTATCGACCGCGGGAGAGACCCAGTACTTC.

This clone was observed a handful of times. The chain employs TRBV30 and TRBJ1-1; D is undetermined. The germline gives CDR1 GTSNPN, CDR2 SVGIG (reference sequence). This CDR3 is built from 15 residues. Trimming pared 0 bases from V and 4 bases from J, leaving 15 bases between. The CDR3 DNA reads TGTGCCTGGAGTGTCCACCCTCCTCGGGGCACTGAAGCTTTCTTT. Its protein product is CAWSVHPPRGTEAFF.

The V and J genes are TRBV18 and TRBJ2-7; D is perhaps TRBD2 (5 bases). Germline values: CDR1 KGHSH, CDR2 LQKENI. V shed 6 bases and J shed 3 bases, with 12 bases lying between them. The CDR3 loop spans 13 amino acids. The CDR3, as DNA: TGTGCCAGCTCCCGGGAACCTTACTACGAGCAGTACTTC. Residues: CASSREPYYEQYF.

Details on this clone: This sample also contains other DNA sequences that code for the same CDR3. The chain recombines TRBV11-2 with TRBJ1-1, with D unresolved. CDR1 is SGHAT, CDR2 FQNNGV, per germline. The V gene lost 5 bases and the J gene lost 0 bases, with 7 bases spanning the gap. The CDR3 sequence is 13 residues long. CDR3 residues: CASSPRLNTEAFF. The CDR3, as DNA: TGTGCCAGCAGCCCACGGTTGAACACTGAAGCTTTCTTT.

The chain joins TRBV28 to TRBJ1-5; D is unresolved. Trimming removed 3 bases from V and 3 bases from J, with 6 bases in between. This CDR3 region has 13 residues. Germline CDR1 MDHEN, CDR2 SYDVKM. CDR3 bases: TGTGCCAGCAGTTTTGACATCAATCAGCCCCAGCATTTT. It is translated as CASSFDINQPQHF.